The next 2 T cell receptor beta chains were all read from a single sample in a study of cytomegalovirus exposure and HLA in healthy donors. Method: immunoSEQ multiplex PCR; TCRdb's copy keeps in-frame clones and lacks some. The table lists some 170,000 clones, around 86% of them singletons. The specimen sequenced was PBMCs. The receptors were sampled from a young man in good health and CMV-seropositive.

This clone was counted a few times. This chain joins TRBV30 and TRBJ2-1, with a possible D match to TRBD1 (5 bases). The germline gives CDR1 GTSNPN, CDR2 SVGIG (reference sequence). The CDR3 length is 13 residues. Trimming took off 4 bases at V and 1 base at J, with 8 bases between the two ends. The CDR3 sequence: CAWTGFSYNEQFF. The DNA of the CDR3 is TGTGCCTGGACAGGGTTTTCCTACAATGAGCAGTTCTTC. Full variable domain (rest looked up from reference TRBV30 and TRBJ2-1): SQTIHQWPATLVQPVGSPLSLECTVEGTSNPNLYWYRQAAGRGLQLLFYSVGIGQISSEVPQNLSASRPQDRQFILSSKKLLLSDSGFYLCAWTGFSYNEQFFGPGTRLTVL.

This sequence joins TRBV28 and TRBJ1-4; 10 bases align to TRBD1. Germline trimming cut 4 bases from V and 8 bases from J; bases unmatched to any gene: 1. The CDR3 sequence is 13 residues long. Germline V CDR1 and CDR2: MDHEN, SYDVKM. CDR3 DNA: TGTGCCAGCAGTTCGGGACAGGGGGAAAAACTGTTTTTT. The encoded protein is CASSSGQGEKLFF.